The clone carrying this T cell receptor (beta chain) was counted ten times or more. Its antigen is not known. This specimen comes from a study of T cells after yellow fever vaccination. The study, taken as a whole, reports: Weaker overall, the secondary response nonetheless peaked faster (day 5 versus 15). Only a minor proportion of clonotypes was detected across both CD4 and CD8 compartments.

TCRdb analysed the 5' RACE reads with MiXCR anew, one entry per CDR3 protein. The sample gives about 400,000 distinct CDR3 sequences, about 6.2% of which show up once; 15% is in the top ten. The CDR3 is made up of 14 amino acids. Trimming cost V 6 bases and J 0 bases; bases outside gene matches: 5. Germline V gene data show CDR1 as DFQATT and CDR2 as SNEGSKA (reference sequence). Sequencing used PBMCs, obtained 5 days after the yellow fever booster vaccination. The TCR comes from a man aged 30 to 39 who received the YFV17D yellow fever vaccine. The chain couples TRBV20-1 to TRBJ2-1, with 7 nucleotides matching TRBD1. CDR3 in amino acids: CSAGGGSSYNEQFF. CDR3 in DNA: TGCAGTGCAGGGGGCGGAAGCTCCTACAATGAGCAGTTCTTC.